This is a list of T cell receptor beta chains from one sample in a study of cytomegalovirus exposure and HLA in healthy donors. Produced via immunoSEQ multiplex PCR; TCRdb's table is partial and in-frame only. The sample yields under 200,000 clones, roughly 80% seen once. The sequencing input was PBMCs. Receptors originate from a man in his sixties in good health and CMV-seronegative. CDR3s include the opening cysteine and the closing phenylalanine or tryptophan. D genes are given only for firm matches. Only part of the rows carry a size: once, few, many, or a class if the clone is expanded.

cdr3_nt cdr3_aa clone_size j_call d_call v_call
TGTGCCAGCAGCCCGGGTCCTGGGACCGGGGGGCTGTTTTTT CASSPGPGTGGLFF - TRBJ2-2 - TRBV27
TGTGCCAGCAGCTTAGTGGGGGACAGGGGTCCTACCTACGAGCAGTACTTC CASSLVGDRGPTYEQYF - TRBJ2-7 TRBD1 TRBV7-2
TGTGCCAGCAGCTTAGGACGGCTAGCGGGTTACAATGAGCAGTTCTTC CASSLGRLAGYNEQFF - TRBJ2-1 TRBD2 TRBV7-2
TGTGCCAGCAGTGGAGGACAGAACACCGGGGAGCTGTTTTTT CASSGGQNTGELFF - TRBJ2-2 - TRBV2
TGCGCCAGCAGCCAAGATCTCGCGGGAGAAGGTTACGAGCAGTACTTC CASSQDLAGEGYEQYF few TRBJ2-7 TRBD2 TRBV4-3
TGTGCCAGCAGCTCACGGACTAGCGGGAGGGCCCACGAGCAGTACTTC CASSSRTSGRAHEQYF once TRBJ2-7 TRBD2 TRBV7-2
TGTGCCAGCAGTCCACAAGCGGGGACAAATACCTATGGCTACACCTTC CASSPQAGTNTYGYTF - TRBJ1-2 - TRBV7-8
TGTGCCAGCAGTCCAGGGTTTGGCTACGAGCAGTACTTC CASSPGFGYEQYF few TRBJ2-7 - TRBV6-1
TGTGCCAGCAGCTTGGATCTGGGCAACAATGAGCAGTTCTTC CASSLDLGNNEQFF few TRBJ2-1 - TRBV5-4
TGTGCCAGCACCCGAGGGACCGGGGAGCTGTTTTTT CASTRGTGELFF - TRBJ2-2 - TRBV27
TGTGCCAGTAGTATTGGGTACAGGGGCGAGAGCAATCAGCCCCAGCATTTT CASSIGYRGESNQPQHF - TRBJ1-5 TRBD1 TRBV19
TGTGCCAGCAGGTCAACAGGGTCTGGCTACACCTTC CASRSTGSGYTF - TRBJ1-2 - TRBV5-8
TGTGCCAGCAGTGAATCAATCGAGCAGTACTTC CASSESIEQYF once TRBJ2-7 - TRBV25-1
TGTGCCAGCAGCTTGCGAGGGACAGACACTGAAGCTTTCTTT CASSLRGTDTEAFF - TRBJ1-1 TRBD1 TRBV5-4
TGTGCCAGCAGCTTAAACGAACAGGTGGAATCCGAAGCTTTCTTT CASSLNEQVESEAFF - TRBJ1-1 - TRBV7-6
TGTGCCATCAGGGGCGACAGGGACTCTGGAAACACCATATATTTT CAIRGDRDSGNTIYF - TRBJ1-3 TRBD1 TRBV10-3
TGTGCCAGCAGCTTAGACGCGGACAGCTACAATGAGCAGTTCTTC CASSLDADSYNEQFF - TRBJ2-1 - TRBV27
TGTGCCAGCTCTCCCCAGGGACAGAAAGGTGAAAAACTGTTTTTT CASSPQGQKGEKLFF - TRBJ1-4 TRBD1 TRBV18
TGTGCCAGCAGCAACAACCAGGGGGCGTCGGACGAGCAGTACTTC CASSNNQGASDEQYF few TRBJ2-7 TRBD1 TRBV5-4
TGTGCCAGCAGCTTGACAGAAACTGAAGCTTTCTTT CASSLTETEAFF once TRBJ1-1 - TRBV11-2
TGTGCCAGCAGTTACGGGATGGACTTGCACAAAAAACTGTTTTTT CASSYGMDLHKKLFF - TRBJ1-4 - TRBV6-6
TGTGCCAGCAGTGAAACTTTGCTCCAAGAGACCCAGTACTTC CASSETLLQETQYF - TRBJ2-5 - TRBV2
TGTGCCAGCACCTTCGAAGCCGCCAATGAGCAGTTCTTC CASTFEAANEQFF few TRBJ2-1 - TRBV2
TGTGCCAGCAAAAAGTTAGCGGGAGAGAATGAGCAGTTCTTC CASKKLAGENEQFF few TRBJ2-1 TRBD2 TRBV6-5
TGTGCCAGCAGGAGCAGACTAGCGGGAGATCTGGGGGAGCTGTTTTTT CASRSRLAGDLGELFF - TRBJ2-2 TRBD2 TRBV9
TGTGCCAGCACCCTTAGGACTAGCGGGGCCTACGAGCAGTACTTC CASTLRTSGAYEQYF - TRBJ2-7 TRBD2 TRBV11-2
TGCGCCAGCAGCCCGCCGGGACAGGGGGATGGCTACCCCTTC CASSPPGQGDGYPF few TRBJ1-2 TRBD1 TRBV5-1
TGCAGCGGTAAGAGAAGCACAGATACGCAGTATTTT CSGKRSTDTQYF - TRBJ2-3 - TRBV29-1
TGTGCCAGCAGCCCAGGGTCGGTGGGAAACCCTAACTATGGCTACACCTTC CASSPGSVGNPNYGYTF - TRBJ1-2 - TRBV7-9
TGTGCCAGCAGCTCCGGCGGGCGGGCCGCTTATGGCTACACCTTC CASSSGGRAAYGYTF - TRBJ1-2 - TRBV7-9
TGTGCCAGCAGCTTAGACAGGGCAAACTATGGCTACACCTTC CASSLDRANYGYTF - TRBJ1-2 - TRBV11-2
TGCGCCAGCAGCCAAGAACGGGGGGGGCAGGGTAATAATCAGCCCCAGCATTTT CASSQERGGQGNNQPQHF once TRBJ1-5 - TRBV4-1
TGTGCCAGCAGCCCCCTGGGGGCAGGAACTGAAGCTTTCTTT CASSPLGAGTEAFF - TRBJ1-1 - TRBV5-6
TGTGCCAGCAGTGAATCGGGGGGTCGTTATCAGCCCCAGCATTTT CASSESGGRYQPQHF - TRBJ1-5 - TRBV6-1
TGTGCCAGCAGTTTATGGGCAGCTAGCGGGAGCTGGAGCGAGCAGTACTTC CASSLWAASGSWSEQYF - TRBJ2-7 TRBD2 TRBV28
TGTGCCAGCAGCGGAGGGATCCAGGGGGTAGACGAGCAGTACTTC CASSGGIQGVDEQYF once TRBJ2-7 TRBD1 TRBV9
TGTGCCAGCAGCTTAGTAGTCGCTGGTGAAAAACTGTTTTTT CASSLVVAGEKLFF - TRBJ1-4 - TRBV7-6
TGTGCCAGCAGCTTAAGCGCAGCTTCCTACGAGCAGTACTTC CASSLSAASYEQYF few TRBJ2-7 - TRBV7-6
TGCGCCAGCAGTTTGGCGGGGACAAACTACGAGCAGTACTTC CASSLAGTNYEQYF - TRBJ2-7 - TRBV5-1
TGTGCCAGCAGCGTTGGATCGCTAGCCGGTGAGCAGTTCTTC CASSVGSLAGEQFF - TRBJ2-1 - TRBV9
TGTGCCAGCAGCCGGGACTGGGATCAGCCCCAGCATTTT CASSRDWDQPQHF - TRBJ1-5 - TRBV5-4
TGTGCCACACTGATCGGGACAGGGGAGAAGCAGTTCTTC CATLIGTGEKQFF - TRBJ2-1 TRBD1 TRBV6-1
TGTGCCAGCAGCCCGGACACTTACACTGAAGCTTTCTTT CASSPDTYTEAFF - TRBJ1-1 - TRBV9
TGCGCCAGCAGCGGCACCGGGACAGGGGGTGCAACTAATGAAAAACTGTTTTTT CASSGTGTGGATNEKLFF - TRBJ1-4 TRBD1 TRBV4-1
TGTGCCACCAGCAGAGCAGGGACTCCCGTCGAGCAGCACTTC CATSRAGTPVEQHF - TRBJ2-7 - TRBV15
TGCAGCGCCCGGGGGGGGAGTAGGTATGGCTACACCTTC CSARGGSRYGYTF - TRBJ1-2 - TRBV29-1
TGTGCCTGGAGTGCGGGGGTCACTGAAGCTTTCTTT CAWSAGVTEAFF - TRBJ1-1 - TRBV30
TGTGCCAGCAGTGCGCCCGGACAGCTCGCGGGCTACACCTTC CASSAPGQLAGYTF few TRBJ1-2 - TRBV25-1
TGCAGCCGACGACTGAAAACGGGACAGGGGAGCACTGAAGCTTTCTTT CSRRLKTGQGSTEAFF - TRBJ1-1 TRBD1 TRBV29-1
TGCAGTGCGGGGACAGTGGGGGGCTACACCTTC CSAGTVGGYTF - TRBJ1-2 TRBD1 TRBV20-1
TGTGCCGTGGACACAGGGCTAGCGGGACGCACAGATACGCAGTATTTT CAVDTGLAGRTDTQYF once TRBJ2-3 TRBD2 TRBV7-9
TGTGCCAGCAGAAGACAGGGGGGGACCGGGGAGCTGTTTTTT CASRRQGGTGELFF - TRBJ2-2 TRBD1 TRBV28
TGTGCCAGCAGGCGGACAGGGGGCACAGATACGCAGTATTTT CASRRTGGTDTQYF once TRBJ2-3 TRBD1 TRBV6-5
TGTGCCAGCAGTCCCACCCTGGTCGGGAGTCGCGAGACCCAGTACTTC CASSPTLVGSRETQYF few TRBJ2-5 - TRBV28
TGCGCCAGCAGCTTGATGGGCGAAGAGACCCAGTACTTC CASSLMGEETQYF - TRBJ2-5 - TRBV5-1